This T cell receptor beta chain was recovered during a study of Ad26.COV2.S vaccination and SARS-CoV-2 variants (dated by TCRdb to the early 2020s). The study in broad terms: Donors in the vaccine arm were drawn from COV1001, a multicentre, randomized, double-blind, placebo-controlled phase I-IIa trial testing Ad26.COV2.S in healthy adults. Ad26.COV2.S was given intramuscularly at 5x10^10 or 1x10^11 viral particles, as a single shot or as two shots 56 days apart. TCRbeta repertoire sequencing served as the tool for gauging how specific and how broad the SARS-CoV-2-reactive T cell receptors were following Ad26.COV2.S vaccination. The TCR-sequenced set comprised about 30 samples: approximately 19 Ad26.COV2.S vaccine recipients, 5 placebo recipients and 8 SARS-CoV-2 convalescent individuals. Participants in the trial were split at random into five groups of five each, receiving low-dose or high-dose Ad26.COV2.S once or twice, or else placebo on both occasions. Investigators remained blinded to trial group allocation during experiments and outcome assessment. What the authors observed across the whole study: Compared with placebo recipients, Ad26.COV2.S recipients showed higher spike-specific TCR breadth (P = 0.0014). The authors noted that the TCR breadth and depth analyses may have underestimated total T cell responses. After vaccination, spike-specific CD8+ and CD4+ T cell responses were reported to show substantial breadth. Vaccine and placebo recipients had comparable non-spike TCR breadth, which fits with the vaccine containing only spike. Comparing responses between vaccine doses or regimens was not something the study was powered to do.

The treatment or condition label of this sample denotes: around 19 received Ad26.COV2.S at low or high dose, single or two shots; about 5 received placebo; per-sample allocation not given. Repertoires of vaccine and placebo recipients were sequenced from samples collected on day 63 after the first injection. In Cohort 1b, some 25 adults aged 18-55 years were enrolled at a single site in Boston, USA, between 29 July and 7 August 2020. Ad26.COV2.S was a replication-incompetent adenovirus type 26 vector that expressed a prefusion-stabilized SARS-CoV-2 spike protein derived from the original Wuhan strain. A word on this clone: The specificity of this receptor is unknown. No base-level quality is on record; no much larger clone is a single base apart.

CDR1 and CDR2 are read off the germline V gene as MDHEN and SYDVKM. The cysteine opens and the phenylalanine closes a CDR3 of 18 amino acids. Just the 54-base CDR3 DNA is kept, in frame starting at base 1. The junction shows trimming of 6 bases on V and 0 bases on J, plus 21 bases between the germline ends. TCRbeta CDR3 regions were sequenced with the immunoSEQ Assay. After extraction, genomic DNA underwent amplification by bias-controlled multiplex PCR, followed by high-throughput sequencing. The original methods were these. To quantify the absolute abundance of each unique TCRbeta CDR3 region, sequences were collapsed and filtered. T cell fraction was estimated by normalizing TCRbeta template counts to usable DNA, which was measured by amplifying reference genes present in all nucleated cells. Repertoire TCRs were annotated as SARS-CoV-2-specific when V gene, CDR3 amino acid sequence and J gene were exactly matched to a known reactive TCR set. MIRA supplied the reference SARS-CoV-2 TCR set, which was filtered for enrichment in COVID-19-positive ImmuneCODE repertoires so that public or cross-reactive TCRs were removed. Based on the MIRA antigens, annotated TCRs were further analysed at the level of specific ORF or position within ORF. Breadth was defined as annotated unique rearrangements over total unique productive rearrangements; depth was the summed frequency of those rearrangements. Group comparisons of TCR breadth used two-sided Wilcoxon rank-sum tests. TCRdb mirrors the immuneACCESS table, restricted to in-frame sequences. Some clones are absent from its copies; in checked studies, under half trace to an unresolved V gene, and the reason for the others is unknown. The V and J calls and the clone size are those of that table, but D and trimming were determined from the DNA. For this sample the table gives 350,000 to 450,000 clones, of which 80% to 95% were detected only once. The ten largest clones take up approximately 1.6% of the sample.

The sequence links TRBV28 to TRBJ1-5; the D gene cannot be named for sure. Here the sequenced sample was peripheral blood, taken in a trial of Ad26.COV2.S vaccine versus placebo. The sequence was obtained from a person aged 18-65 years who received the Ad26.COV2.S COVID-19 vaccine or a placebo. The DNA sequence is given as TGTGCCAGCAGCCGGACGGGGATGTTTAAGGGTAGCAATCAGCCCCAGCATTTT. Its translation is CASSRTGMFKGSNQPQHF.